This TCR beta chain was identified during a study of monozygotic twins with inflammatory bowel disease. Study-wide results and caveats: The study supported no single strong signal or clonotype linked to IBD. IBD patients shared fewer clonotypes with others than healthy twins, especially with disease activity.

The team made cDNA by running eight separate reactions for each sample. Addition of UMIs with a 6-nucleotide sample barcode was achieved by template switching. Reanalyzing the 5' RACE reads, TCRdb keeps one entry per CDR3 protein, without DNA. Here the sample table reports about 380,000 distinct CDR3 sequences. From germline, CDR1 is MGHRA and CDR2 YSYEKL. This CDR3 contains 14 residues. Details on this clonotype: Its antigen remains unknown.

The sample was blood. The receptor was derived from a human donor with ulcerative colitis or Crohn's disease, or a healthy co-twin of an affected twin (not recorded which). The chain joins TRBV4-1 to TRBJ2-1; TCRdb outputs TRBD1, but without DNA this stays unchecked. CDR3 sequence: CASSPDPPYNEQFF.